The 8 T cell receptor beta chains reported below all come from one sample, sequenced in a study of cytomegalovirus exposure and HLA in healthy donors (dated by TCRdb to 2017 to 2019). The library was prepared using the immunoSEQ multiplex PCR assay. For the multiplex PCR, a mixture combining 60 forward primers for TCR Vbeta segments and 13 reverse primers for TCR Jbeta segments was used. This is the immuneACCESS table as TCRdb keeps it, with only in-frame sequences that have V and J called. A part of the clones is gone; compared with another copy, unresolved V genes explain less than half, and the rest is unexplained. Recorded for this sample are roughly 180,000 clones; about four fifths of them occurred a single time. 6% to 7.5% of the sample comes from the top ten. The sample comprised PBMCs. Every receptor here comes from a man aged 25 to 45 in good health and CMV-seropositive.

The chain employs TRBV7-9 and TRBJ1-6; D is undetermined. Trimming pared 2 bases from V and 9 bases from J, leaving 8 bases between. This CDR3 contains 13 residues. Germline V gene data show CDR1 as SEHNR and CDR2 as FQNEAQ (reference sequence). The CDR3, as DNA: TGTGCCAGCAGCTTAATTTGGCCTTCACCCCTCCACTTT. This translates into CASSLIWPSPLHF.

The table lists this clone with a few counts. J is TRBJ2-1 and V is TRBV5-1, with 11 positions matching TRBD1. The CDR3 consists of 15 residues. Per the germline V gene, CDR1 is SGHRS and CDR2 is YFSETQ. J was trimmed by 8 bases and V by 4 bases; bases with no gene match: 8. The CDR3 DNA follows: TGCGCCAGCAGCAGACGGACAGGGGGCAGGGATGAGCAGTTCTTC. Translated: CASSRRTGGRDEQFF.

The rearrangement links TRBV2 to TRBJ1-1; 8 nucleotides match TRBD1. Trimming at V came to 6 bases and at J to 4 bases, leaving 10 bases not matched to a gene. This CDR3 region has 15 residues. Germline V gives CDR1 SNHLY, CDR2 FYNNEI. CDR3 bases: TGTGCCAGCAGAACAGGGGGTAACTTTCTCACTGAAGCTTTCTTT. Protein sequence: CASRTGGNFLTEAFF.

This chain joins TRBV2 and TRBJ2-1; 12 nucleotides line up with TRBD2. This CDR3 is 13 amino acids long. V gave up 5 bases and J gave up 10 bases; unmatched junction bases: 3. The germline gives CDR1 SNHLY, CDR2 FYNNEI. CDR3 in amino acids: CASSTGLAGEQFF. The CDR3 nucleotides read TGTGCCAGCAGTACCGGACTAGCGGGAGAGCAGTTCTTC.

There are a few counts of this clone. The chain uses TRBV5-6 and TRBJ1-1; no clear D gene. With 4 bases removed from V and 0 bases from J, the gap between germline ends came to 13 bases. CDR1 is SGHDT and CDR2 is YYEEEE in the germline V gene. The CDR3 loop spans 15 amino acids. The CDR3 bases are TGTGCCAGCAGCCAAAAGCCTCGCGTGAACACTGAAGCTTTCTTT. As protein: CASSQKPRVNTEAFF.

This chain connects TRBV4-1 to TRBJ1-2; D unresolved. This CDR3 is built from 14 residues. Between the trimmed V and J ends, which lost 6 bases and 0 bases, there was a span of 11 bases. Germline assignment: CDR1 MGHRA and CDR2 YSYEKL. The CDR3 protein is CASRKSGPNYGYTF. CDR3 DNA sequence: TGCGCCAGCAGGAAAAGCGGGCCTAACTATGGCTACACCTTC.

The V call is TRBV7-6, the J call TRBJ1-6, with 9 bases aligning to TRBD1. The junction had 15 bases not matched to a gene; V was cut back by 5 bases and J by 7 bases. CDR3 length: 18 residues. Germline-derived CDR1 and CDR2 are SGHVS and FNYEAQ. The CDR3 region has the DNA TGTGCCAGCAGCCAACAACAGGGGGCTGGTGCTTTGAATTCACCCCTCCACTTT. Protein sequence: CASSQQQGAGALNSPLHF.

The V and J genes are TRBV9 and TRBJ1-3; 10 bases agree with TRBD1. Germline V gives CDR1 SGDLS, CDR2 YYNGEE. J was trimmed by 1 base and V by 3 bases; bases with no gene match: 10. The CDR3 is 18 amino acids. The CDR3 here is CASSARPTGGSSGNTIYF. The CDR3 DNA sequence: TGTGCCAGCAGCGCTCGGCCGACAGGGGGCAGTTCTGGAAACACCATATATTTT.